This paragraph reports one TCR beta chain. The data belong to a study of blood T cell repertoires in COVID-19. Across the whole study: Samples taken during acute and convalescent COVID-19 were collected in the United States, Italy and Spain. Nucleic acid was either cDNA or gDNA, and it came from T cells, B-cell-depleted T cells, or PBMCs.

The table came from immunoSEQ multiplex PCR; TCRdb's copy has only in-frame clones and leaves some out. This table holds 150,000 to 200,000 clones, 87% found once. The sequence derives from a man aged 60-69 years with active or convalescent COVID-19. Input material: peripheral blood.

CDR3 loop: CASSPRITGVGTEAFF. As DNA, the CDR3 is TGTGCCAGCTCACCGCGAATAACGGGAGTCGGGACTGAAGCTTTCTTT. The chain couples TRBV18 to TRBJ1-1; D is unclear. The CDR3 has 16 amino acids. The V end was cut by 3 bases, the J end by 5 bases, with 19 bases between. Germline CDR1 reads KGHSH; CDR2 reads LQKENI.